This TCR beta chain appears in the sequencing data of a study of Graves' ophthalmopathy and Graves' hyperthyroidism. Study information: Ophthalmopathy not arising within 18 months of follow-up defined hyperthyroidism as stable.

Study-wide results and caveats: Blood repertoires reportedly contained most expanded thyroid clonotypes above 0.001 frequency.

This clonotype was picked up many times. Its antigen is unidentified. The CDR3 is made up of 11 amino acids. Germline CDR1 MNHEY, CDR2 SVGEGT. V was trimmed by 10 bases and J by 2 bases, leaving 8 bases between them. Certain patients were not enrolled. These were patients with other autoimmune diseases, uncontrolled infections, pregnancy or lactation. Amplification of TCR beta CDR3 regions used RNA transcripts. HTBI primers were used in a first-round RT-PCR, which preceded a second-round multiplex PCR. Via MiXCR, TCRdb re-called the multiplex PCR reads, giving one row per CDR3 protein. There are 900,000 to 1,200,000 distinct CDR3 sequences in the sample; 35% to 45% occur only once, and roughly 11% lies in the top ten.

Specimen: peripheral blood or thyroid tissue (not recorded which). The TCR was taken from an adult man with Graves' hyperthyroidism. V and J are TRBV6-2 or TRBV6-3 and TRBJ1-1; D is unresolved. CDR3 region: CATRVNTEAFF. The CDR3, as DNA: TGTGCCACCCGGGTAAACACTGAAGCTTTCTTT.